Described below is a single T cell receptor beta chain sequence and its context. The antigen is undetermined. Libraries were prepared by immunoSEQ multiplex PCR; TCRdb keeps only in-frame clonotypes and omits some of them. The sample carries around 71,000 clones, roughly 80% recorded once. Germline-derived CDR1 and CDR2 are SGHTA and FQGNSA. The CDR3 has 15 amino acids. Trimming took 5 bases from V and 4 from J; bases not matched to a gene: 10. The source of the sample is a study of T cell responses to AZD1222 COVID-19 vaccine. Notes on the study in general: The study sampled repertoires only after the peak T cell response. Spike was spanned by vaccine-associated CD4 TCRs, which were dominant at 160-218 and 743-854.

The V gene is TRBV7-2, the J gene TRBJ1-2; 7 bases fit TRBD1. Sequences were derived from peripheral blood, sampled on day 0 of AZD1222 vaccination. This TCR was recovered from an adult in good health. DNA for the CDR3: TGTGCCAGCAGCCCGCGGACAGGTTCTGGCTATGGCTACACCTTC. Amino acids: CASSPRTGSGYGYTF.